This entry lists 18 T cell receptor beta chains sequenced from one sample in a study of cytomegalovirus exposure and HLA in healthy donors. Sequencing was performed with immunoSEQ multiplex PCR; in TCRdb, only in-frame clones are kept and a portion is missing. This sample yields fewer than 250,000 clones, of which more than 75% are seen a single time; roughly 1.5% belongs to the top ten. The source material was PBMCs. The receptors derive from a woman aged 18-30 years in good health and CMV-seronegative.

V is TRBV5-1 and J is TRBJ2-2, with a tentative D call TRBD1 (5 bases). V lost 3 bases, J lost 5 bases, and 14 bases lay in between. Germline V CDR1 and CDR2: SGHRS, YFSETQ. This CDR3 has 15 amino acids. The CDR3 sequence: CASSWEGAGTGELFF. In DNA form, the CDR3 reads TGCGCCAGCAGCTGGGAAGGGGCAGGGACCGGGGAGCTGTTTTTT.

J is TRBJ1-2 and V is TRBV19, with a tentative D call TRBD1 (5 bases). V lost 5 bases, J lost 8 bases, and 9 bases lay in between. This CDR3 comprises 11 residues. In germline, CDR1 is LNHDA, CDR2 SQIVND (reference sequence). The CDR3 DNA is TGTGCCAGTAGTTCGACAGCCGGCTACACCTTC. Protein product: CASSSTAGYTF.

The chain is built from TRBV6-1 and TRBJ2-1; 8 bases align to TRBD2. The CDR3 totals 15 residues. The V gene end was trimmed by 5 bases and the J gene end by 3 bases; junction bases not matched to a gene: 6. Per the germline V gene, CDR1 is MNHNS and CDR2 is SASEGT. This CDR3 reads CASSLEAGDYNEQFF. The CDR3 DNA reads TGTGCCAGCAGTCTGGAAGCGGGAGACTACAATGAGCAGTTCTTC.

This clone has just one count. The chain couples TRBV19 to TRBJ2-5, with 8 bases that match TRBD2. Germline V CDR1 and CDR2: LNHDA, SQIVND (reference sequence). V was clipped by 6 bases and J by 0 bases; unmatched bases: 9. The CDR3 totals 16 residues. CDR3 amino acids: CASRGRAGGYQETQYF. CDR3 DNA sequence: TGTGCCAGTAGGGGTCGTGCGGGGGGATACCAAGAGACCCAGTACTTC.

V is TRBV4-1 and J is TRBJ2-5; 11 bases line up with TRBD1. Per germline, CDR1 MGHRA and CDR2 YSYEKL. CDR3 length equals 18 residues. J gave up 4 bases and V 3 bases, and 13 bases lay outside the gene matches. The CDR3 bases are TGCGCCAGCAGCCACGGAGAAGGGACAGGGGGTTTTGTAGAGACCCAGTACTTC. Its protein is CASSHGEGTGGFVETQYF.

V usage is TRBV4-1 and J usage is TRBJ2-5, with 7 bases matching TRBD1. The CDR3 consists of 14 residues. Germline lookup yields CDR1 MGHRA and CDR2 YSYEKL. With 0 bases clipped from V and 3 bases from J, the junction kept 1 base outside the gene matches. The CDR3 is CASSQEGTEETQYF. CDR3 coding DNA: TGCGCCAGCAGCCAAGAAGGGACAGAAGAGACCCAGTACTTC.

The chain uses TRBV30 and TRBJ1-4, with D perhaps TRBD1 (6 bases). The CDR3 totals 16 residues. Trimming left V 3 bases short and J 5 bases short, with 19 bases between. Germline V CDR1 and CDR2: GTSNPN, SVGIG (reference sequence). The CDR3: CAWSLGGQTENEKLFF. The CDR3 DNA is TGTGCCTGGAGCCTCGGCGGACAGACAGAGAATGAAAAACTGTTTTTT.

The rearrangement joins TRBV27 to TRBJ2-7; D is unresolved. CDR3 length: 14 amino acids. CDR1 is MNHEY and CDR2 is SMNVEV in the germline V gene (reference sequence). Trimming pared 5 bases from V and 0 bases from J, leaving 11 bases between. The DNA for the CDR3 is TGTGCCAGCAGTCCTACCCCCTCCTCCTACGAGCAGTACTTC. Protein: CASSPTPSSYEQYF.

The V gene is TRBV29-1, the J gene TRBJ1-5; weak D call: TRBD1 (5 bases). The germline gives CDR1 SQVTM, CDR2 ANQGSEA. CDR3 size: 15 residues. V lost 4 bases to trimming and J lost 6 bases, with 19 bases between them. Here the CDR3 reads CSVVVGGERGQPQHF. The CDR3 DNA reads TGCAGCGTTGTTGTTGGAGGGGAAAGGGGTCAGCCCCAGCATTTT.

This chain joins TRBV7-9 and TRBJ2-3; 9 bases are shared with TRBD2. Germline trimming cut 0 bases from V and 2 bases from J; bases unmatched to any gene: 3. This CDR3 has 16 residues. The germline gives CDR1 SEHNR, CDR2 FQNEAQ (reference sequence). CDR3 sequence (DNA): TGTGCCAGCAGCTTAGCCCTAGCGGGGACCACAGATACGCAGTATTTT. This encodes CASSLALAGTTDTQYF.

The chain links TRBV4-1 to TRBJ2-3; TRBD2 agrees at 8 bases. Germline loops: CDR1 MGHRA, CDR2 YSYEKL. V lost 0 bases to trimming and J lost 2 bases; unmatched junction nucleotides: 7. This CDR3 is 17 amino acids long. CDR3 in amino acids: CASSQEFLAGNTDTQYF. CDR3 DNA sequence: TGCGCCAGCAGCCAAGAATTTTTAGCGGGGAACACAGATACGCAGTATTTT.

The chain couples TRBV11-2 to TRBJ2-7, with TRBD1 identical over 11 bases. The CDR3 covers 14 residues. V lost 6 bases, J lost 4 bases, and 5 bases stayed unmatched. Germline CDR1 reads SGHAT; CDR2 reads FQNNGV. DNA of the CDR3: TGTGCCAGCAGACGCGGGACAGGGGGGTACGAGCAGTACTTC. This encodes CASRRGTGGYEQYF.

This chain uses TRBV29-1 with TRBJ1-1, with D possibly matching TRBD1 (6 bases). Germline values: CDR1 SQVTM, CDR2 ANQGSEA. The CDR3 loop spans 12 amino acids. The V end lost 7 bases, the J end lost 6 bases, and 15 bases lay between the germline ends. The CDR3 loop is CSAQGGGAEAFF. CDR3 DNA sequence: TGCAGCGCCCAAGGGGGGGGCGCTGAAGCTTTCTTT.

The rearrangement joins TRBV30 to TRBJ1-2; D possibly corresponds to TRBD1 (6 bases). This CDR3 spans 12 amino acids. Germline values: CDR1 GTSNPN, CDR2 SVGIG (reference sequence). V was cut by 4 bases and J by 3 bases, with 9 bases left in between. CDR3: CAWTQGHYGYTF. The CDR3 coding sequence is TGTGCCTGGACACAGGGACACTATGGCTACACCTTC.

The chain uses TRBV16 and TRBJ2-2; a weak D match, TRBD1 (5 bases). The germline V and J ends were trimmed by 6 bases and 0 bases, with 20 bases remaining between them. The CDR3 totals 18 residues. CDR1 and CDR2 from the germline V gene are KGHSY and FQNENV. CDR3 sequence (DNA): TGTGCCAGCAGACCAAGGGGTCAGAGACACGCGAACACCGGGGAGCTGTTTTTT. Residues: CASRPRGQRHANTGELFF.

The rearrangement uses TRBV7-8 and TRBJ2-1; weak D call: TRBD2 (5 bases). V lost 0 bases and J 1 base, leaving 7 bases between the germline ends. The germline CDR1 and CDR2 sequences are SGHVS and FQNEAQ. The CDR3 extends over 15 amino acids. CDR3 residues: CASSLAGASYNEQFF. The CDR3 DNA follows: TGTGCCAGCAGCTTAGCGGGAGCGTCCTACAATGAGCAGTTCTTC.

As to this clone: Additional DNA sequences in this sample encode the identical CDR3. J is TRBJ2-1 and V is TRBV18, with TRBD1 matching 7 bases. Germline V gene data show CDR1 as KGHSH and CDR2 as LQKENI. CDR3 length equals 13 residues. With 1 base clipped from V and 9 bases from J, the junction kept 3 bases outside the gene matches. For the CDR3, the DNA is TGTGCCAGCTCACCACAGGGGGCGGGTGAGCAGTTCTTC. The encoded protein is CASSPQGAGEQFF. Full variable domain (outside the CDR3, taken from reference TRBV18 and TRBJ2-1): NAGVMQNPRHLVRRRGQEARLRCSPMKGHSHVYWYRQLPEEGLKFMVYLQKENIIDESGMPKERFSAEFPKEGPSILRIQQVVRGDSAAYFCASSPQGAGEQFFGPGTRLTVL.

In this sample, this clone turned up once. The rearrangement joins TRBV6-5 to TRBJ2-5, with TRBD1 matching over 8 bases. Germline V gene sequence: CDR1 MNHEY, CDR2 SVGAGI. The CDR3 runs 15 residues. J lost 4 bases, V lost 2 bases, and 6 bases had no gene match. CDR3 in DNA: TGTGCCAGCAGTTACATAAGCAGGGGGCGAGAGACCCAGTACTTC. This codes for CASSYISRGRETQYF.